This is a list of T cell receptor beta chains from one sample in a study of CD8+CD57+ T cells in acquired aplastic anemia. TCRdb called the reads again in MiXCR, with one record for every CDR3 protein. Among approximately 190,000 distinct CDR3 sequences listed, 40% to 50% were seen once. Sequenced material: sorted CD4+, CD8+, or CD8+CD57+ T cells (not recorded which) from PBMCs. All receptors derive from a human donor with aplastic anemia. Both conserved end residues are part of each CDR3.

v_call: TRBV7-3
j_call: TRBJ2-5
cdr3_length: 13
cdr3_aa: CASAGMGYETQYF

v_call: TRBV15
j_call: TRBJ2-7
cdr3_length: 15
cdr3_aa: CATSRDRVGQREQYF

v_call: TRBV19
j_call: TRBJ2-7
cdr3_length: 14
cdr3_aa: CASSSGGLSYEQYF

v_call: TRBV5-1
j_call: TRBJ2-7
cdr3_length: 16
cdr3_aa: CASSLGHGLAMYEQYF

v_call: TRBV12-3/TRBV12-4
j_call: TRBJ1-1
cdr3_length: 14
cdr3_aa: CASSVPGQFTEAFF

v_call: TRBV7-8
j_call: TRBJ2-7
cdr3_length: 14
cdr3_aa: CASSRDRDASEQYF

v_call: TRBV25-1
j_call: TRBJ2-1
cdr3_length: 14
cdr3_aa: CATTAAGSYNEQFF

v_call: TRBV20-1
j_call: TRBJ1-2
cdr3_length: 12
cdr3_aa: CSAVPGRHGYTF

v_call: TRBV7-2
j_call: TRBJ2-1
cdr3_length: 15
cdr3_aa: CASSPLLDRYNEQFF

v_call: TRBV5-1
j_call: TRBJ1-6
cdr3_length: 15
cdr3_aa: CASSLGDRGSSPLHF

v_call: TRBV19
j_call: TRBJ2-1
cdr3_length: 12
cdr3_aa: CASKDPNNEQFF

v_call: TRBV20-1
j_call: TRBJ1-1
cdr3_length: 13
cdr3_aa: CSARLERNTEAFF

v_call: TRBV30
j_call: TRBJ2-7
cdr3_length: 14
cdr3_aa: CAWSVIRGAYEQYF

v_call: TRBV10-1
j_call: TRBJ2-6
cdr3_length: 15
cdr3_aa: CASIGQPAGADVLTF

v_call: TRBV2
j_call: TRBJ2-5
cdr3_length: 14
cdr3_aa: CASSPARGQETQYF

v_call: TRBV10-3
j_call: TRBJ2-3
cdr3_length: 15
cdr3_aa: CAISESANPYDRQYF

v_call: TRBV2
j_call: TRBJ1-5
cdr3_length: 14
cdr3_aa: CASRSIQGNQPQHF

v_call: TRBV10-2
j_call: TRBJ2-7
cdr3_length: 13
cdr3_aa: CASSDGPGTAGYF

v_call: TRBV24-1
j_call: TRBJ2-7
cdr3_length: 13
cdr3_aa: CATSEPGTALQYF